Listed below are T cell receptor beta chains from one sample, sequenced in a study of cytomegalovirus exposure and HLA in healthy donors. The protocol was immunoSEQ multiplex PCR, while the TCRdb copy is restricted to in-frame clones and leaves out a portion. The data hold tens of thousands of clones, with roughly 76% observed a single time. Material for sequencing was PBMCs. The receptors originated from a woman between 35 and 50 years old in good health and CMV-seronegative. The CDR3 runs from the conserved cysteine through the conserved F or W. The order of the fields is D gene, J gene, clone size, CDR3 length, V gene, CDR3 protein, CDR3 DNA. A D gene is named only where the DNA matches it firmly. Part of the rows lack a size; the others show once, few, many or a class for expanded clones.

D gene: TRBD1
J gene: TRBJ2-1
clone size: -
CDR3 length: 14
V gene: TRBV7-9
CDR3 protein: CASRSNRGTNEQFF
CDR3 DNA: TGTGCCAGCCGATCCAACAGGGGGACTAATGAGCAGTTCTTC

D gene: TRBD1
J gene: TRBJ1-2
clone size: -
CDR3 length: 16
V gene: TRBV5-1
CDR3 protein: CASSLSSLGGSVGYTF
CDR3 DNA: TGCGCCAGCAGCTTGTCTTCCCTAGGGGGCTCGGTTGGCTACACCTTC

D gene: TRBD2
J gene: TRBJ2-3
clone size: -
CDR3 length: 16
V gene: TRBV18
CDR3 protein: CASSPTSGASTDTQYF
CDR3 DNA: TGTGCCAGCTCACCAACAAGCGGGGCCAGCACAGATACGCAGTATTTT

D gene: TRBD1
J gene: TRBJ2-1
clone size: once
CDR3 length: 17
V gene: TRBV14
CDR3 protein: CASSQEGIRDSLNEQFF
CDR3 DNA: TGTGCCAGCAGCCAAGAAGGGATCCGGGACAGCCTAAATGAGCAGTTCTTC

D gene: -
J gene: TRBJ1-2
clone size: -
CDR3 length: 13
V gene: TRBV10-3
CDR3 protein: CAISEDRNYGYTF
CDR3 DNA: TGTGCCATCAGTGAGGACAGAAACTATGGCTACACCTTC

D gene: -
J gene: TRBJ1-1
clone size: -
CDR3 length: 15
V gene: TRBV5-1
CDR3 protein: CASSLAGLKNTEAFF
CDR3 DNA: TGCGCCAGCAGCTTGGCGGGACTCAAGAACACTGAAGCTTTCTTT

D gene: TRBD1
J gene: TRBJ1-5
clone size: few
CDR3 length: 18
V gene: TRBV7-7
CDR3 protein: CASSPPSDRGWSNQPQHF
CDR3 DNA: TGTGCTAGCAGCCCACCCTCAGACAGGGGTTGGAGCAATCAGCCCCAGCATTTT

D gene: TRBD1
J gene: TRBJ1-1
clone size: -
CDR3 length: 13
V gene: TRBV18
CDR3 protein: CATRQGITTEAFF
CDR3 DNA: TGTGCCACCCGACAGGGAATCACCACTGAAGCTTTCTTT

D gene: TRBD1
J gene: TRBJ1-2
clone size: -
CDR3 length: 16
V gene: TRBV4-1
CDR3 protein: CASSQQGQGKGYGYTF
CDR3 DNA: TGCGCCAGCAGCCAACAGGGACAGGGAAAGGGGTATGGCTACACCTTC

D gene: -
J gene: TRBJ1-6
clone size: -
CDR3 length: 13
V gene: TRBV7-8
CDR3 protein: CASSLGGFSPLHF
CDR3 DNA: TGTGCCAGCAGCTTAGGCGGGTTTTCACCCCTCCACTTT

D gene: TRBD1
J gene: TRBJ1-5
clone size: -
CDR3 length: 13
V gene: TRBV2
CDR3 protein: CASRGQSNQPQHF
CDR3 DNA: TGTGCCAGCAGGGGACAGTCGAATCAGCCCCAGCATTTT

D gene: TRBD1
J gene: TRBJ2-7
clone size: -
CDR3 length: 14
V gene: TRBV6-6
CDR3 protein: CASSQGGTSYEQYF
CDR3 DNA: TGTGCCAGCAGTCAAGGGGGCACCTCCTACGAGCAGTACTTC

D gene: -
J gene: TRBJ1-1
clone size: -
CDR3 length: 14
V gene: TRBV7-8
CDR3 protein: CASSSREMNTEAFF
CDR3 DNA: TGTGCCAGCAGCTCCCGGGAGATGAACACTGAAGCTTTCTTT

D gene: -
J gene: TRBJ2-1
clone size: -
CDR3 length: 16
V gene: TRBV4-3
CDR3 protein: CASSQGGAQGGNEQFF
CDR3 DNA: TGCGCCAGCAGCCAAGGTGGTGCGCAGGGGGGCAATGAGCAGTTCTTC

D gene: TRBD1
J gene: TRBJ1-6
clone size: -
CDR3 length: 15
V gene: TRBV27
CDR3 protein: CASSLSAGGRSPLHF
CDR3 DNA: TGTGCCAGCAGTTTATCGGCAGGGGGACGTTCACCCCTCCACTTT

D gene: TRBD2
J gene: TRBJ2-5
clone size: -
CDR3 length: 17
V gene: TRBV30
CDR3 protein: CAWSSFPRGGDQETQYF
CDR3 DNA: TGTGCCTGGAGCTCTTTCCCTCGGGGGGGGGACCAAGAGACCCAGTACTTC

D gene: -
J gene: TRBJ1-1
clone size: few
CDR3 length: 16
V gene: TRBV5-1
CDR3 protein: CASSLLGDGGNTEAFF
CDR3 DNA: TGCGCCAGCAGCTTATTGGGTGACGGGGGGAACACTGAAGCTTTCTTT

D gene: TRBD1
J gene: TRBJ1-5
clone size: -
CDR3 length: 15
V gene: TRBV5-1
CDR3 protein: CASSLGTGGTQPQHF
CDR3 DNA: TGCGCCAGCAGCTTGGGGACAGGGGGCACTCAGCCCCAGCATTTT

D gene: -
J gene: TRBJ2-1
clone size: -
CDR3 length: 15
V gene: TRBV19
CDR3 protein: CASSIPSVADNEQFF
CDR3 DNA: TGTGCCAGTAGTATACCTAGTGTGGCCGACAATGAGCAGTTCTTC

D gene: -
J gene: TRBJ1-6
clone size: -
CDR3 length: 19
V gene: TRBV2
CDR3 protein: CASSGRPRSPSTLNSPLHF
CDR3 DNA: TGTGCCAGCAGCGGGAGGCCCCGGTCCCCTTCAACACTCAATTCACCCCTCCACTTT

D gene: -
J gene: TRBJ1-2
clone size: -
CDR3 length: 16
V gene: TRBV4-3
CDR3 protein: CASSQGTSDTDYGYTF
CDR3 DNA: TGCGCCAGCAGCCAAGGGACCTCGGACACAGACTATGGCTACACCTTC

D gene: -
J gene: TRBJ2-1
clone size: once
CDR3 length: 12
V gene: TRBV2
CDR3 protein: CASSGRGNEQFF
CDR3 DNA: TGTGCCAGCAGCGGTAGAGGGAATGAGCAGTTCTTC

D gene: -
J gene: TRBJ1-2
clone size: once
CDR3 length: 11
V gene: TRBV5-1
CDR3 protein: CASRRDRGYTF
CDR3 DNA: TGCGCCAGCAGGCGAGACAGGGGCTACACCTTC

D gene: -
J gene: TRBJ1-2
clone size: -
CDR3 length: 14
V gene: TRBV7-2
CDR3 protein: CASSLGAANYGYTF
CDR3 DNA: TGTGCCAGCAGCTTAGGGGCAGCTAACTATGGCTACACCTTC

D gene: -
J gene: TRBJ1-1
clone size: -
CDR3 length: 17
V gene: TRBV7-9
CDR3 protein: CASRPKHRVSMNTEAFF
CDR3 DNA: TGTGCCAGCAGACCCAAACACAGGGTGTCGATGAACACTGAAGCTTTCTTT

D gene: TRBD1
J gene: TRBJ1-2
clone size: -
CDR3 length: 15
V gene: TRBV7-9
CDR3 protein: CASSLGEGANYGYTF
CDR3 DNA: TGTGCCAGCAGCTTAGGAGAGGGGGCGAACTATGGCTACACCTTC

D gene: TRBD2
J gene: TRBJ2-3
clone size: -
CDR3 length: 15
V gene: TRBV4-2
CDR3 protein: CASRTSGGLGPTQYF
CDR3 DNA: TGTGCCAGCCGGACTAGCGGGGGCCTCGGTCCTACGCAGTATTTT

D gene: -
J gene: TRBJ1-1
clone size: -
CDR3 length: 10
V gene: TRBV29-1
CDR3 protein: CSVRDSEAFF
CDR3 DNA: TGCAGCGTTCGCGACAGTGAAGCTTTCTTT

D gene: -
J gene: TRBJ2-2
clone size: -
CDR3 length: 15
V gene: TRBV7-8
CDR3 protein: CASSPGRVNTGELFF
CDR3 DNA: TGTGCCAGCAGCCCAGGGCGTGTTAACACCGGGGAGCTGTTTTTT

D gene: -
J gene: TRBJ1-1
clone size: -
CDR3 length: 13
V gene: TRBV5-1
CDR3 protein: CASSSGGGTEAFF
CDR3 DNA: TGCGCCAGCAGCTCCGGCGGGGGCACTGAAGCTTTCTTT

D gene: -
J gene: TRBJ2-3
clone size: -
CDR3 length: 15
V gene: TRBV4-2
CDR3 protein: CASSHEGTSTDTQYF
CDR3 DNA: TGTGCCAGCAGCCATGAGGGTACTAGCACAGATACGCAGTATTTT

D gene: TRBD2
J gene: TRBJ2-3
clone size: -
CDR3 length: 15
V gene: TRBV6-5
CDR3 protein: CSAGGTLTSTDTQYF
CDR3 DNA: TGTTCAGCGGGGGGAACCTTAACTAGCACAGATACGCAGTATTTT

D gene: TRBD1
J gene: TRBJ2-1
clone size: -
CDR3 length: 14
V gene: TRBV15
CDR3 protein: CATSRQGARDEQFF
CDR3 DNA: TGTGCCACCAGCAGACAGGGGGCGAGGGATGAGCAGTTCTTC

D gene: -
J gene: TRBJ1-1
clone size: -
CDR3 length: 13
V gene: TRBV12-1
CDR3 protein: CASSFLQGTEAFF
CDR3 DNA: TGTGCCAGCAGCTTCTTACAGGGAACTGAAGCTTTCTTT

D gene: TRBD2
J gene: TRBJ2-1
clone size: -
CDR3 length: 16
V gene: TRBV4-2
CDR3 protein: CASSPSSGNSYNEQFF
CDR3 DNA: TGTGCCAGCAGTCCCTCTAGCGGGAACTCCTACAATGAGCAGTTCTTC

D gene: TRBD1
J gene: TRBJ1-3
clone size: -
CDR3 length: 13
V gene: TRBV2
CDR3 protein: CASSEMGTDTIYF
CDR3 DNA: TGTGCCAGCAGTGAAATGGGGACAGACACCATATATTTT

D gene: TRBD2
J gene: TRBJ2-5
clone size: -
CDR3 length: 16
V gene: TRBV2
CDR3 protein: CASSEALGLAGETQYF
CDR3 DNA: TGTGCCAGCAGTGAAGCGCTTGGACTAGCCGGGGAGACCCAGTACTTC

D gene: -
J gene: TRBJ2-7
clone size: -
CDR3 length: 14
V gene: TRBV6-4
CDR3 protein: CASRVTGRNYEQYF
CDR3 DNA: TGTGCCAGCAGGGTGACAGGGAGGAACTACGAGCAGTACTTC

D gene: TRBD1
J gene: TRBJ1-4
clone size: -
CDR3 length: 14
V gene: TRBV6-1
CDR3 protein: CASIRQGTNEKLFF
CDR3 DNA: TGTGCCAGCATCCGACAGGGGACTAATGAAAAACTGTTTTTT

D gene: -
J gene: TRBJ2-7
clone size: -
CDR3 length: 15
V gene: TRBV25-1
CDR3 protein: CASSRESGLFYEQYF
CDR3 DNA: TGTGCCAGCAGTAGAGAGTCGGGGTTGTTCTACGAGCAGTACTTC

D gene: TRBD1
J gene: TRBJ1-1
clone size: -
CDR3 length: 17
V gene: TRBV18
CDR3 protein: CASSPGDSPVRKTEAFF
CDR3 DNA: TGTGCCAGCTCACCTGGGGACAGCCCCGTACGGAAAACTGAAGCTTTCTTT

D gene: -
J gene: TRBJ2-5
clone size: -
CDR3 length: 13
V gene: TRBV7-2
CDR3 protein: CASSLLSQGTQYF
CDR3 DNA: TGTGCCAGCAGTCTCTTAAGTCAGGGGACCCAGTACTTC

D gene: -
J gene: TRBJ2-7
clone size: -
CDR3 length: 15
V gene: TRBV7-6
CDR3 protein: CASSLRPGQNYEQYF
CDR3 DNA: TGTGCCAGCAGCTTGAGACCGGGACAAAACTACGAGCAGTACTTC

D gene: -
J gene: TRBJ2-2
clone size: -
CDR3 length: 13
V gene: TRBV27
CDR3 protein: CASSLYRTGELFF
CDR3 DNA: TGTGCCAGCAGTTTATATCGGACCGGGGAGCTGTTTTTT

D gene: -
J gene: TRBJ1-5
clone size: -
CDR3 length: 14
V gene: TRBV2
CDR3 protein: CASSEGQNEQPQHF
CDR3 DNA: TGTGCCAGCAGCGAAGGACAGAACGAGCAGCCCCAGCATTTT

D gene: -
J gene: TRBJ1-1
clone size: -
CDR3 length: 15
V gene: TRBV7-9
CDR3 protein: CASSQGYRSGTEAFF
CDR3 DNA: TGTGCCAGCAGCCAGGGATACAGGTCAGGGACTGAAGCTTTCTTT

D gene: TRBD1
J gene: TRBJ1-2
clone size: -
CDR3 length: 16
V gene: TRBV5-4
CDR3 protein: CASSQGGLFPGDGYTF
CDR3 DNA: TGTGCCAGCAGCCAGGGGGGACTCTTTCCAGGGGATGGCTACACCTTC

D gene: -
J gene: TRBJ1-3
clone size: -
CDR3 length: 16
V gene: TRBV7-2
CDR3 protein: CASSLDPGNSGNTIYF
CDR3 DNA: TGTGCCAGCAGCTTAGACCCGGGGAACTCTGGAAACACCATATATTTT

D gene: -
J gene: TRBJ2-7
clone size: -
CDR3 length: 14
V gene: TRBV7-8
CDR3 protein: CASSPRFQGYEQYF
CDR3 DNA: TGTGCCAGCAGCCCACGCTTTCAGGGCTACGAGCAGTACTTC

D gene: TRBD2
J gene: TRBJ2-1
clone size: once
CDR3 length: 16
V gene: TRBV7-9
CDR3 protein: CASSETGTSSSNEQFF
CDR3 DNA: TGTGCCAGCAGCGAGACCGGGACTAGCTCCAGCAATGAGCAGTTCTTC